The TCR beta chain described here comes from a study of T-cell memory formation after mild COVID-19 (dated by TCRdb to the early 2020s). Regarding the study in general: TCR sequence clusters from the two donors were found to be largely donor specific. T-cell clones expanding and contracting after mild COVID-19 in two donors were tracked by longitudinal TCRalpha and TCRbeta repertoire sequencing. Two young, previously healthy adult volunteers, one female and one male, were included in the cohort.

For sequencing, an Illumina NovaSeq 6000 was employed. TCRalpha and TCRbeta cDNA libraries were constructed by 5'RACE with constant-segment primers, with sample barcodes and unique molecular identifiers being introduced. Trizol reagent was used to extract RNA from every sample. Libraries were amplified in two PCR steps, with a second sample barcode and Illumina TruSeq adapters added in the second step. The libraries were sequenced on an Illumina NovaSeq using 2 x 150 bp paired-end reads. As for the original processing: Demultiplexing of reads and collapsing into UMI-guided consensus sequences were performed with migec v1.2.7. Using mixcr v2.1.11, UMI consensuses were aligned to TRA and TRB V and J templates and then assembled into clonotypes. Expanded or contracted clonotypes were those called significant by both edgeR and NoisET, with noise models trained on biological replicates. For edgeR calls, the cutoffs were a false discovery rate-adjusted p below 0.01 and a log2 fold-change threshold of 1. PCA with hierarchical clustering of max-normalized trajectories of the 1000 most abundant clonotypes was used as exploratory dynamics analysis. Separately sequenced CD4+ and CD8+ repertoires were used to assign the CD4 or CD8 phenotype of responding clones. TCRdb passed the public sequencing reads through fastp at Q25 and MiXCR, retaining productive beta sequences. Every distinct CDR3 protein forms one entry, paired with its most common genes and DNA. The V and J calls come from TCRdb's annotation, not from the publication. The sample table lists 95,000 to 120,000 distinct CDR3 sequences, around a fifth of them with a count of one. The biggest ten clones account for about 42% of the sample.

For this chain, trimming is 1 base at the V end and 5 bases at the J end, and the number of junction bases without a gene match is 6. CDR1 and CDR2, per the germline V gene (reference sequence), are LNHNV and YYDKDF. There are 15 amino acids in the CDR3, from cysteine to phenylalanine inclusive. This entry keeps only the CDR3 DNA: 45 bases, framed from base 1. Broader findings and caveats from the paper: Only two mild cases were covered by the study, and larger cohorts that include severe cases with pre-infection samples were considered necessary. Contracting CD4+ clones were found mainly in CM and EM memory subsets, while CD8+ clones were enriched in EMRA. Whether the second-wave clones peaking on day 37 were SARS-CoV-2 specific was not confirmed. The detection of some responding clones in pre-infection memory suggests that pre-existing cross-reactive memory T cells joined the SARS-CoV-2 response. Balanced CD4/CD8 phenotypes were observed for clones contracting from day 15 to 85, whereas a bias towards CD4+ was observed for a second wave of clones expanding from day 15 to 37.

Ficoll-Paque density gradient centrifugation was used to isolate PBMCs. About this clonotype itself: Its antigen remains unidentified. Per-base quality was not reported, and no clone a single base away is much larger than it.

This TCR derives from a young man who had mild COVID-19 (a few samples of this study predate the infection). The sample titles of this study are shuffled in the database, so cell type and time point are left out; the donor was told from shared clones. The rearrangement combines TRBV15 with TRBJ2-5; 8 bases in the junction line up with TRBD2. Specimen: PBMCs or a T cell subset sorted from them (not recorded which). The bases read TGTGCCACCAGCAGAGCGGGGGGGCTGGGTGAGACCCAGTACTTC. This yields the protein CATSRAGGLGETQYF.